The clone carrying this T cell receptor beta chain showed up just a few times. In germline, CDR1 is LGHDT, CDR2 YNNKEL (reference sequence). Trimming removed 4 bases from V and 3 bases from J, with 10 bases in between. This CDR3 region has 13 residues. Original data processing: Amplification of reference gene primers was used by the study to estimate nucleated cell counts. Some clones are missing from TCRdb's copy, which holds only in-frame ones; the method was immunoSEQ multiplex PCR. V and J calls and clone size come straight from that table; D and trimming were deduced from the DNA. The table lists under 300,000 clones, 82% of them singletons. This record comes from a study of blood T cell repertoires in COVID-19. Background on the study: Some COVID-19 samples were acute and others convalescent; all came from the United States, Italy and Spain. Nucleic acid was either cDNA or gDNA, and it came from T cells, B-cell-depleted T cells, or PBMCs.

The clonotype originates from a woman younger than 30 with acute or convalescent COVID-19. The chain carries TRBV3-1 (or the pseudogene TRBV3-2) and TRBJ2-7; tentatively, D is TRBD2 (6 bases). The material sequenced was peripheral blood. The CDR3 nucleotides are TGTGCCAGCAGCCTAGGGAGGAACTACGAGCAGTACTTC. Protein product: CASSLGRNYEQYF.